This T cell receptor (beta chain) stems from a study of T cells after posttransplantation cyclophosphamide. Clones were read by immunoSEQ multiplex PCR, and TCRdb kept only the in-frame ones, dropping some. This sample has about 22,000 clones, each found more than once. This clone was counted ten times or more. The antigen remains undetermined. Germline V gives CDR1 SGHRS, CDR2 YFSETQ. The CDR3 is 16 residues long. Unmatched junction bases numbered 7, after V lost 0 bases and J lost 7 bases. Study results and caveats: Blood and skin or GI T cell repertoires showed limited TRB overlap. Later post-transplant blood repertoires were often dominated by donor CD8+ memory clones. Recipient CMV seropositivity and CMV reactivation strongly tracked TRB clonality.

This related bone marrow graft donor gave peripheral blood on the day of marrow donation. Sequences were obtained from PBMCs. The receptor's source is a woman aged 45 to 65 in good health, CMV-negative, and a related stem cell transplant donor. This chain connects TRBV5-1 to TRBJ1-1, with 12 nucleotides matching TRBD1. The CDR3 DNA follows: TGCGCCAGCAGCTTGGCTGCGGGACAGGGGGCGCGTGAAGCTTTCTTT. Translated, it gives CASSLAAGQGAREAFF. Complete variable domain (other parts from reference TRBV5-1 and TRBJ1-1): KAGVTQTPRYLIKTRGQQVTLSCSPISGHRSVSWYQQTPGQGLQFLFEYFSETQRNKGNFPGRFSGRQFSNSRSEMNVSTLELGDSALYLCASSLAAGQGAREAFFGQGTRLTVV.